This T cell receptor beta chain appears in the sequencing data of a study of blood T cells in healthy people across ages. Across the study: There was about one barcoded beta molecule captured by template switching per two T cells.

There are many counts of this clonotype. V lost 7 bases to trimming and J lost 3 bases; unmatched junction nucleotides: 5. The CDR3 has 14 amino acids. Germline CDR1 SGHRS, CDR2 YFSETQ. Sample-barcoded 5' priming and a J-beta primer mix drove a second PCR of 7 to 11 cycles. Every cDNA molecule carried a tag from a template-switch adaptor bearing 12 random nucleotides. Per-sample output comprised a minimum of 3 million paired-end reads containing CDR3. TCRdb itself ran the 5' RACE reads through MiXCR, one entry per CDR3 protein. The sample includes about 780,000 distinct CDR3 sequences, around a quarter of them seen just once. This same sample was also part of a study on T cells of mothers and their children. That paper notes: Related pairs of mothers and children showed slightly higher, non-significant overlap versus unrelated pairs.

Sequenced sample: blood. This TCR came from a boy aged 10-17 years in good health. The rearrangement uses TRBV5-1 and TRBJ2-5; 11 nucleotides line up with TRBD2. The CDR3 here is CASRLAGPKETQYF. The DNA of the CDR3 is TGCGCCAGCCGACTAGCGGGGCCAAAAGAGACCCAGTACTTC.